The 17 T cell receptor beta chains in this list originate from one sample, sequenced in a study of T-cell memory formation after mild COVID-19. TCRdb passed the 5' RACE reads through MiXCR, listing each CDR3 protein once. The data show about 620,000 distinct CDR3 sequences, more than 15% seen once. Input material: PBMCs or a T cell subset sorted from them (not recorded which). Source of these receptors: an adult woman who had mild COVID-19 (a few samples of this study predate the infection). Cell type and time point are not known.

This clonotype was picked up many times. The chain combines TRBV7-9 with TRBJ2-7; the D is unclear. The V gene's germline CDR1 is SEHNR and CDR2 FQNEAQ (reference sequence). V was shortened by 5 bases and J by 9 bases, with 11 bases between the two germline ends. This CDR3 region has 11 residues. The CDR3 here is CASSHGPGQYF. CDR3 sequence (DNA): TGTGCCAGCAGCCATGGTCCCGGGCAGTACTTC.

This rearrangement joins TRBV4-1 to TRBJ2-1, with 8 bases fitting TRBD2. The CDR3 is made up of 16 amino acids. Germline assignment: CDR1 MGHRA and CDR2 YSYEKL. With 5 bases clipped from V and 4 bases from J, the junction kept 10 bases outside the gene matches. DNA of the CDR3: TGCGCCAGCAGCGAGACCGGGACTAGTCCTTACAATGAGCAGTTCTTC. Its translation: CASSETGTSPYNEQFF.

This clonotype showed up just a few times. V is TRBV7-7 and J is TRBJ2-2; D is uncertain. This CDR3 is 13 amino acids long. Germline loops: CDR1 SSHAT, CDR2 FNYEAQ (reference sequence). Between the trimmed V and J ends, which lost 4 bases and 6 bases, there was a span of 9 bases. The CDR3 nucleotides are TGTGCCAGCAGCTCCGCCCGATCCGGGGAGCTGTTTTTT. It is translated as CASSSARSGELFF.

This clonotype was picked up a small number of times. The chain has TRBV5-1 and TRBJ2-7; the match to TRBD1 covers 8 bases. CDR3 length: 15 amino acids. V lost 0 bases to trimming and J lost 5 bases; unmatched junction nucleotides: 7. The V gene's germline CDR1 is SGHRS and CDR2 YFSETQ. The DNA of the CDR3 is TGCGCCAGCAGCTTGGCCAGGGGGCTATTACACGAGCAGTACTTC. Encoded protein: CASSLARGLLHEQYF. The full variable domain, with the rest looked up from reference TRBV5-1 and TRBJ2-7, is KAGVTQTPRYLIKTRGQQVTLSCSPISGHRSVSWYQQTPGQGLQFLFEYFSETQRNKGNFPGRFSGRQFSNSRSEMNVSTLELGDSALYLCASSLARGLLHEQYFGPGTRLTVT.

The chain couples TRBV4-3 to TRBJ2-7; 10 bases agree with TRBD2. Germline V gene data show CDR1 as LGHNA and CDR2 as YSLEER. This CDR3 is built from 18 residues. V gave up 2 bases and J gave up 4 bases; unmatched junction bases: 14. CDR3: CASSQYDSLAGDDYEQYF. CDR3 coding DNA: TGCGCCAGCAGCCAATACGACTCTCTAGCGGGAGATGATTACGAGCAGTACTTC.

The CDR3 loop reads CASSLKTGNSYEQYF. The DNA of the CDR3 is TGCGCCAGCAGCCTCAAGACAGGGAACTCCTACGAGCAGTACTTC. The V and J genes are TRBV5-1 and TRBJ2-7; 7 nucleotides agree with TRBD1. The V gene end was trimmed by 4 bases and the J gene end by 0 bases; junction bases not matched to a gene: 7. This CDR3 has 15 residues. Germline CDR1 is SGHRS and CDR2 is YFSETQ.

This clonotype showed up just a few times. The rearrangement joins TRBV11-2 to TRBJ1-1; 7 positions match TRBD1. This CDR3 is 14 amino acids long. The germline CDR1 and CDR2 sequences are SGHAT and FQNNGV. V was pared by 4 bases and J by 4 bases, with 6 bases of the junction left unmatched. The CDR3 loop reads CASSWHRGTTEAFF. CDR3 in DNA: TGTGCCAGCAGCTGGCACAGGGGAACCACTGAAGCTTTCTTT.

This clonotype was detected only a few times. This chain uses TRBV5-1 with TRBJ2-3, with TRBD1 identical over 8 bases. The germline V gene encodes CDR1 SGHRS and CDR2 YFSETQ. There are 13 residues in the CDR3. The ends lost 4 bases at V and 4 bases at J; junction bases unmatched: 2. CDR3 in amino acids: CASSVGQADTQYF. The DNA for the CDR3 is TGCGCCAGCAGCGTGGGACAGGCAGATACGCAGTATTTT.

The V gene is TRBV10-3, the J gene TRBJ1-1; possibly TRBD1 for D (5 bases). Germline CDR1 is ENHRY and CDR2 is SYGVKD. The CDR3 spans 15 residues. Trimming stripped 7 bases from V and 1 base from J, with 16 bases between. Written as DNA, the CDR3 is TGTGCCATCATGTGGGGTGACAGCGGGAACACTGAAGCTTTCTTT. Amino acids: CAIMWGDSGNTEAFF.

This clonotype has a handful of counts. The chain is built from TRBV7-8 and TRBJ2-7; D perhaps matches TRBD2 (6 bases). Looked up from germline, CDR1 is SGHVS and CDR2 is FQNEAQ. This CDR3 comprises 15 residues. V lost 1 base and J 4 bases, leaving 14 bases between the germline ends. The CDR3 region is CASSLVAIAVYEQYF. DNA for the CDR3: TGTGCCAGCAGCTTAGTTGCTATAGCGGTATACGAGCAGTACTTC. The full variable domain, its missing parts supplied by reference TRBV7-8 and TRBJ2-7, is GAGVSQSPRYKVAKRGQDVALRCDPISGHVSLFWYQQALGQGPEFLTYFQNEAQLDKSGLPSDRFFAERPEGSVSTLKIQRTQQEDSAVYLCASSLVAIAVYEQYFGPGTRLTVT.

In its sample, this clonotype was seen a few times. V and J are TRBV7-3 and TRBJ2-2; 7 positions match TRBD1. J was trimmed by 7 bases and V by 1 base; bases with no gene match: 9. The CDR3 is 16 amino acids. The V gene's germline CDR1 is SGHTA and CDR2 FQGTGA. The CDR3 DNA reads as TGTGCCAGCAGCTTAAGAGGGGGCGGCGGACACGGGGAGCTGTTTTTT. Translation gives CASSLRGGGGHGELFF.

This clonotype was counted only a few times. The rearrangement links TRBV5-1 to TRBJ1-3, with D unresolved. CDR1 SGHRS and CDR2 YFSETQ come from the germline V gene. The CDR3 sequence is 16 residues long. The germline V and J ends were trimmed by 0 bases and 0 bases, with 10 bases remaining between them. The DNA for the CDR3 is TGCGCCAGCAGCTTGGGCACCCGATCCTCTGGAAACACCATATATTTT. Residues: CASSLGTRSSGNTIYF. Full variable domain (outside the CDR3, taken from reference TRBV5-1 and TRBJ1-3): KAGVTQTPRYLIKTRGQQVTLSCSPISGHRSVSWYQQTPGQGLQFLFEYFSETQRNKGNFPGRFSGRQFSNSRSEMNVSTLELGDSALYLCASSLGTRSSGNTIYFGEGSWLTVV.

This clonotype was seen repeatedly, ten times or more. The CDR3 DNA follows: TGTGCCATCAGTGAGCGACAGGGAAACACCGGGGAGCTGTTTTTT. It encodes CAISERQGNTGELFF. The chain combines TRBV10-3 with TRBJ2-2; 7 positions agree with TRBD1. J lost 2 bases, V lost 2 bases, and 2 bases had no gene match. The CDR3 length is 15 residues. CDR1 ENHRY and CDR2 SYGVKD come from the germline V gene.

The chain combines TRBV5-1 with TRBJ2-2, with D perhaps TRBD1 (6 bases). The V and J ends lost 4 bases and 2 bases respectively, with 12 bases between them. CDR3 length equals 15 residues. From germline, CDR1 is SGHRS and CDR2 YFSETQ. CDR3 protein: CASSMWDTNTGELFF. CDR3 in DNA: TGCGCCAGCAGCATGTGGGACACTAACACCGGGGAGCTGTTTTTT.

This clonotype was seen a handful of times. The V call is TRBV19, the J call TRBJ2-2, with 9 positions matching TRBD1. V was clipped by 5 bases and J by 6 bases; unmatched bases: 10. The CDR3 runs 16 residues. CDR1 and CDR2 from the germline V gene are LNHDA and SQIVND (reference sequence). The CDR3 nucleotides read TGTGCCAGTAGTTCTCCGGGACAGGGTTTCTCCGGGGAGCTGTTTTTT. Translation gives CASSSPGQGFSGELFF.

This clonotype was seen a handful of times. The rearrangement links TRBV3-1 to TRBJ1-1; no reliable D call. Trimming shortened V by 4 bases and J by 8 bases, and 14 bases separated the two germline ends. Germline assignment: CDR1 LGHDT and CDR2 YNNKEL (reference sequence). The CDR3 spans 13 residues. For the CDR3, the DNA is TGTGCCAGCAGCCGTGACCACGCCACCGAAGCTTTCTTT. It encodes CASSRDHATEAFF.

This chain connects TRBV14 to TRBJ2-1; D is ambiguous. The CDR3 contains 13 residues. Trimming stripped 5 bases from V and 4 bases from J, with 9 bases between. CDR1 is SGHDN and CDR2 is FVKESK in the germline V gene. CDR3 in DNA: TGTGCCAGCAGCGGCCAGAGGTACAATGAGCAGTTCTTC. Translating it yields CASSGQRYNEQFF.